The 32 T cell receptor beta chains in this list originate from one sample, sequenced in a study of CD8 T cells in ankylosing spondylitis. TCRdb independently ran MiXCR on the 5' RACE reads; one entry per CDR3 protein. The table includes roughly 180,000 distinct CDR3 sequences, roughly 11% detected once. The material sequenced was blood, either unsorted or a sorted T cell fraction (not recorded which). All receptors come from a male donor with ankylosing spondylitis or in good health (not recorded which).

In its sample, this clonotype was seen many times. The chain recombines TRBV7-6 with TRBJ1-4; TRBD1 agrees at 8 bases. The CDR3 contains 15 residues. Trimming took 3 bases from V and 4 from J; bases not matched to a gene: 4. CDR1 and CDR2 from the germline V gene are SGHVS and FNYEAQ. The CDR3 sequence: CASSLATGVNEKLFF. The CDR3 bases are TGTGCCAGCAGCTTGGCGACAGGGGTTAATGAAAAACTGTTTTTT.

This clonotype has a count of ten or more. The chain carries TRBV15 and TRBJ1-2, with D possibly matching TRBD1 (5 bases). Trimming took 0 bases from V and 6 from J, leaving 11 bases between them. This CDR3 contains 14 residues. Germline lookup yields CDR1 LNHNV and CDR2 YYDKDF (reference sequence). The CDR3 loop is CATSRDAGSDGYTF. As DNA, the CDR3 is TGTGCCACCAGCAGAGATGCAGGGTCGGATGGCTACACCTTC.

About this clonotype itself: A read error may be the cause here, since a much bigger clone is one base away. The chain joins TRBV5-1 to TRBJ2-3; 7 positions agree with TRBD2. From germline, CDR1 is SGHRS and CDR2 YFSETQ. CDR3 length: 15 amino acids. Trimming took 6 bases from V and 8 from J; bases not matched to a gene: 15. In DNA, the CDR3 is TGCGCCAGCACCCTAGGCGGCGGGAGTAAAGCTACGCAGTATTTT. This sequence encodes CASTLGGGSKATQYF. The complete variable domain, with remaining parts taken from reference TRBV5-1 and TRBJ2-3, reads KAGVTQTPRYLIKTRGQQVTLSCSPISGHRSVSWYQQTPGQGLQFLFEYFSETQRNKGNFPGRFSGRQFSNSRSEMNVSTLELGDSALYLCASTLGGGSKATQYFGPGTRLTVL.

This clonotype was observed many times. The rearrangement joins TRBV29-1 to TRBJ2-7; 9 positions agree with TRBD2. The CDR3 sequence is 13 residues long. From germline, CDR1 is SQVTM and CDR2 ANQGSEA. With 8 bases clipped from V and 4 bases from J, the junction kept 9 bases outside the gene matches. The CDR3 sequence is CSTSRLAGYEQYF. The CDR3 nucleotides read TGCAGCACATCTCGTCTAGCGGGATACGAGCAGTACTTC.

This clonotype appeared many times. V is TRBV24-1 and J is TRBJ2-1; possibly TRBD2 for D (6 bases). Germline V gene data show CDR1 as KGHDR and CDR2 as SFDVKD. V dropped 5 bases and J dropped 6 bases, with 10 bases sitting between them. The CDR3 extends over 13 amino acids. Here the CDR3 reads CATSASVFNEQFF. The CDR3 DNA follows: TGTGCCACCAGTGCTAGCGTTTTCAATGAGCAGTTCTTC.

The chain has TRBV10-3 and TRBJ1-2; D is possibly TRBD1 (5 bases). CDR3 length equals 14 residues. Looked up from germline, CDR1 is ENHRY and CDR2 is SYGVKD. Trimming removed 3 bases at V and 5 bases at J, with 13 bases between. CDR3 nucleotides: TGTGCCATCAGTGATCCCCAGGGACCGTATGGCTACACCTTC. Encoded protein: CAISDPQGPYGYTF.

At least ten counts were recorded for this clonotype. The chain is built from TRBV12-3 or TRBV12-4 and TRBJ2-1; TRBD2 agrees at 9 bases. The CDR3 consists of 14 residues. The V gene end was trimmed by 1 base and the J gene end by 6 bases; junction bases not matched to a gene: 1. The CDR3 DNA reads TGTGCCAGCAGTTTAGAGCGGGAGGTCAATGAGCAGTTCTTC. Translation: CASSLEREVNEQFF.

This clonotype came up many times. The gene calls are TRBV20-1 and TRBJ2-1; D possibly corresponds to TRBD2 (5 bases). V was pared by 0 bases and J by 2 bases, with 11 bases between. Germline values: CDR1 DFQATT, CDR2 SNEGSKA (reference sequence). CDR3 length equals 15 residues. Here the CDR3 DNA reads TGCAGTGCTAGAGATGAGCGACTAACCTACAATGAGCAGTTCTTC. Amino acid sequence: CSARDERLTYNEQFF.

This clonotype has a count of ten or more. This sequence joins TRBV5-1 and TRBJ1-2; D is unclear. This CDR3 region has 14 residues. CDR1 and CDR2 (germline): SGHRS, YFSETQ. With 0 bases removed from V and 8 bases from J, the gap between germline ends came to 14 bases. The CDR3 here is CASSLDIGDTGYTF. CDR3 sequence (DNA): TGCGCCAGCAGCTTGGACATTGGGGATACGGGCTACACCTTC.

This clonotype has just a few counts. The genes are TRBV20-1 and TRBJ1-2, with 7 bases lining up with TRBD1. Germline lookup yields CDR1 DFQATT and CDR2 SNEGSKA (reference sequence). This CDR3 region has 13 residues. V was clipped by 0 bases and J by 8 bases; unmatched bases: 6. The CDR3 loop reads CSARDRTGDGYTF. In DNA, the CDR3 is TGCAGTGCTAGAGATCGTACAGGGGACGGCTACACCTTC.

Notes on this clonotype: A read error is possible here, since a much larger clone lies one base away. This chain joins TRBV12-3 or TRBV12-4 and TRBJ2-2; D unresolved. This CDR3 spans 17 amino acids. In DNA form, the CDR3 reads TGTACCAGCAGTTTTTCCACCAGACCCGGCCTAACCGGGGAGCTGTTTTTT. Its protein is CTSSFSTRPGLTGELFF.

This clonotype was counted many times. The V call is TRBV5-1, the J call TRBJ1-3; D ambiguous. This CDR3 comprises 14 residues. Germline CDR1 is SGHRS and CDR2 is YFSETQ. The ends were cut back, 0 bases at V and 4 bases at J, with 8 bases in the middle. In DNA form, the CDR3 reads TGCGCCAGCAGCTTGGAGGGCTCCGGAAACACCATATATTTT. Protein sequence: CASSLEGSGNTIYF.

This clonotype occurred a few times. The chain joins TRBV5-1 to TRBJ1-4; no reliable D call. V was trimmed by 0 bases and J by 0 bases, leaving 12 bases between them. Germline V gene data show CDR1 as SGHRS and CDR2 as YFSETQ. There are 17 residues in the CDR3. The CDR3 DNA follows: TGCGCCAGCAGCTTGGTGTCAGGAGTTGCAACTAATGAAAAACTGTTTTTT. Translated: CASSLVSGVATNEKLFF. Full variable domain (outside the CDR3, taken from reference TRBV5-1 and TRBJ1-4): KAGVTQTPRYLIKTRGQQVTLSCSPISGHRSVSWYQQTPGQGLQFLFEYFSETQRNKGNFPGRFSGRQFSNSRSEMNVSTLELGDSALYLCASSLVSGVATNEKLFFGSGTQLSVL.

This clonotype was seen many times. The chain has TRBV4-3 and TRBJ2-2, with D hard to call. This CDR3 is 12 amino acids long. Per the germline V gene, CDR1 is LGHNA and CDR2 is YSLEER. Trimming left V 2 bases short and J 4 bases short, with 2 bases between. The CDR3 bases are TGCGCCAGCAGCCAATTCACCGGGGAGCTGTTTTTT. It specifies CASSQFTGELFF.

The V and J genes are TRBV7-2 and TRBJ1-2, with 9 bases fitting TRBD1. The CDR3 runs to 16 residues. Germline V gives CDR1 SGHTA, CDR2 FQGNSA. V trimming: 0 bases; J trimming: 4 bases; junction bases outside the gene matches: 6. The CDR3, as DNA: TGTGCCAGCAGCTTAGCGGGACAGGGTGGGACCTATGGCTACACCTTC. This sequence encodes CASSLAGQGGTYGYTF.

The chain employs TRBV11-2 and TRBJ2-7; TRBD2 matches at 7 bases. The junction had 5 bases not matched to a gene; V was cut back by 0 bases and J by 6 bases. CDR3 length: 14 residues. Germline V gives CDR1 SGHAT, CDR2 FQNNGV. CDR3 in DNA: TGTGCCAGCAGCTTAGAGCGGGAGCCTGGCGAGCAGTACTTC. It encodes CASSLEREPGEQYF.

Ten or more counts support this clonotype. V gene TRBV25-1 combines with J gene TRBJ2-3, with D possibly being TRBD1 (5 bases). The V end lost 1 base, the J end lost 1 base, and 6 bases lay between the germline ends. Germline V gene data show CDR1 as MGHDK and CDR2 as SYGVNS. The CDR3 loop spans 14 amino acids. The CDR3 is CASSELQGTDTQYF. The CDR3 DNA is TGTGCCAGCAGTGAATTACAGGGCACAGATACGCAGTATTTT.

This clonotype was observed many times. V usage is TRBV5-1 and J usage is TRBJ1-1; no clear D. Deletions cut 0 bases from V and 0 bases from J, with 9 bases between. The germline CDR1 and CDR2 sequences are SGHRS and YFSETQ. CDR3 length: 15 amino acids. The CDR3 nucleotides are TGCGCCAGCAGCTTGGAGGTCGTATTGAACACTGAAGCTTTCTTT. Amino acids: CASSLEVVLNTEAFF.

This clonotype was seen at least ten times. The chain employs TRBV3-1 and TRBJ1-5; D is undetermined. This CDR3 comprises 13 residues. CDR1 is LGHDT and CDR2 is YNNKEL in the germline V gene (reference sequence). The V and J ends lost 1 base and 3 bases respectively, with 4 bases between them. In nucleotides, the CDR3 is TGTGCCAGCAGCCAAGGAGTCAATCAGCCCCAGCATTTT. As protein: CASSQGVNQPQHF.

This clonotype was found many times. The chain joins TRBV12-3 or TRBV12-4 to TRBJ2-5; D is undetermined. This CDR3 region has 13 residues. V was shortened by 2 bases and J by 2 bases, with 6 bases between the two germline ends. The CDR3 coding sequence is TGTGCCAGCAGTTTATCCCCTCAAGAGACCCAGTACTTC. It specifies CASSLSPQETQYF.

The V gene is TRBV3-1, the J gene TRBJ1-1; D is perhaps TRBD1 (5 bases). Germline CDR1 reads LGHDT; CDR2 reads YNNKEL (reference sequence). V gave up 6 bases and J gave up 3 bases, with 11 bases separating them. The CDR3 totals 13 residues. The CDR3 DNA sequence: TGTGCCAGCAGGGCGGGACGTTACACTGAAGCTTTCTTT. The encoded protein is CASRAGRYTEAFF.

This clonotype was seen a few times. V and J are TRBV14 and TRBJ2-2; D possibly uses TRBD1 or TRBD2 (5 bases each). Looked up from germline, CDR1 is SGHDN and CDR2 is FVKESK. The CDR3 consists of 17 residues. V dropped 1 base and J dropped 0 bases, with 12 bases sitting between them. CDR3 sequence reads: CASSQVRGPSNTGELFF. CDR3 DNA sequence: TGTGCCAGCAGCCAAGTGAGGGGCCCCTCGAACACCGGGGAGCTGTTTTTT. Together with reference TRBV14 and TRBJ2-2, the CDR3 gives the full variable domain: EAGVTQFPSHSVIEKGQTVTLRCDPISGHDNLYWYRRVMGKEIKFLLHFVKESKQDESGMPNNRFLAERTGGTYSTLKVQPAELEDSGVYFCASSQVRGPSNTGELFFGEGSRLTVL.

This clonotype was detected ten times or more. This chain's CDR3 is CASSLPQNTEAFF. The CDR3 DNA sequence: TGTGCCAGCAGCTTACCTCAGAACACTGAAGCTTTCTTT. V gene TRBV7-9 combines with J gene TRBJ1-1; D ambiguous. The germline gives CDR1 SEHNR, CDR2 FQNEAQ (reference sequence). V was shortened by 2 bases and J by 1 base, with 5 bases between the two germline ends. The length of the CDR3 is 13 residues.

This clonotype has more than one count but fewer than ten. Written as DNA, the CDR3 is TGTGCCAGCACCCGGGGGGTAGCCAAAAACATTCAGTACTTC. Translating it yields CASTRGVAKNIQYF. This chain links TRBV12-3 or TRBV12-4 with TRBJ2-4; 7 nucleotides align to TRBD2. This CDR3 spans 14 amino acids. The trim removed 7 bases at V and 0 bases at J, leaving 3 bases unmatched.

Ten or more counts support this clonotype. The chain links TRBV3-1 to TRBJ2-7; 9 bases are a match to TRBD1. V was pared by 4 bases and J by 3 bases, with 4 bases of the junction left unmatched. Germline loops: CDR1 LGHDT, CDR2 YNNKEL (reference sequence). The CDR3 runs 14 residues. CDR3 protein: CASSPGTGYYEQYF. The CDR3 nucleotides are TGTGCCAGCAGCCCCGGGACAGGGTACTACGAGCAGTACTTC.

This clonotype was counted many times. The chain uses TRBV11-2 and TRBJ1-1; 7 bases align to TRBD1. This CDR3 is built from 17 residues. CDR1 SGHAT and CDR2 FQNNGV come from the germline V gene. V shed 5 bases and J 6 bases; nucleotides not matched to a gene: 18. In DNA, the CDR3 is TGTGCCAGCAGCCTTAGAGGGGTAGCAGGGGGGATTTCTGAAGCTTTCTTT. It is translated as CASSLRGVAGGISEAFF.

This clonotype was seen many times. This sequence joins TRBV6-5 and TRBJ1-6; the D is unclear. Between the trimmed V and J ends, which lost 2 bases and 8 bases, there was a span of 13 bases. This CDR3 has 15 residues. Germline loops: CDR1 MNHEY, CDR2 SVGAGI. The CDR3 DNA reads as TGTGCCAGCAGTTACCAGCCCCCTACACATTCACCCCTCCACTTT. It specifies CASSYQPPTHSPLHF.

There are many counts of this clonotype. This chain links TRBV10-3 with TRBJ2-1, with TRBD1 matching 10 bases. The V gene end was trimmed by 6 bases and the J gene end by 6 bases; junction bases not matched to a gene: 14. This CDR3 contains 17 residues. CDR1 ENHRY and CDR2 SYGVKD come from the germline V gene. CDR3 coding DNA: TGTGCCATCAGCGAAACCTCACGGACAGGGGGAGGCAATGAGCAGTTCTTC. Translating it yields CAISETSRTGGGNEQFF.

At least ten counts were recorded for this clonotype. DNA of the CDR3: TGTGCCAGCAGTTTTAGAAAGGCGCTGAACACTGAAGCTTTCTTT. The encoded protein is CASSFRKALNTEAFF. The chain employs TRBV6-5 and TRBJ1-1; D is uncertain. V lost 4 bases, J lost 0 bases, and 12 bases lay in between. Germline-derived CDR1 and CDR2 are MNHEY and SVGAGI. The CDR3 is 15 residues long.

This clonotype was detected ten times or more. The J gene is TRBJ2-3, the V gene TRBV27, with D perhaps TRBD2 (5 bases). Trimming shortened V by 9 bases and J by 2 bases, and 18 bases separated the two germline ends. This CDR3 has 15 amino acids. From germline, CDR1 is MNHEY and CDR2 SMNVEV (reference sequence). CDR3 bases: TGTGCCAGTTCTAACGGAGAGCGGCTCACAGATACGCAGTATTTT. Protein sequence: CASSNGERLTDTQYF.

This clonotype has a count of ten or more. This chain joins TRBV30 and TRBJ1-3; D unresolved. This CDR3 comprises 14 residues. Germline CDR1 GTSNPN, CDR2 SVGIG (reference sequence). With 0 bases removed from V and 3 bases from J, the gap between germline ends came to 9 bases. CDR3: CAWSVWEDGNTIYF. The CDR3 DNA reads TGTGCCTGGAGTGTGTGGGAAGATGGAAACACCATATATTTT.

This clonotype was picked up many times. The J gene is TRBJ2-3, the V gene TRBV4-1; D ambiguous. The V end was cut by 3 bases, the J end by 5 bases, with 6 bases between. The germline gives CDR1 MGHRA, CDR2 YSYEKL. The CDR3 length is 12 residues. CDR3 sequence reads: CASSQDGDTQYF. Written as DNA, the CDR3 is TGCGCCAGCAGCCAGGACGGAGATACGCAGTATTTT.